What follows are 13 T cell receptor beta chains derived from one specimen sequenced in a study of T cell responses to AZD1222 COVID-19 vaccine. Some clones are missing from TCRdb's copy, which holds only in-frame ones; the method was immunoSEQ multiplex PCR. The sample holds about 64,000 clones, 90% to 95% seen once. The specimen was peripheral blood, collected 28 days after the second dose of the MenACWY control vaccine. The receptors originated from an adult who received the MenACWY meningococcal vaccine as a control.

V is TRBV10-3 and J is TRBJ2-1; 7 bases are shared with TRBD2. Trimming took 4 bases from V and 0 from J; bases not matched to a gene: 6. Germline lookup yields CDR1 ENHRY and CDR2 SYGVKD. The CDR3 contains 16 residues. The CDR3 here is CAISGGGGRSYNEQFF. The CDR3, as DNA: TGTGCCATCAGTGGCGGGGGAGGGCGCTCCTACAATGAGCAGTTCTTC.

The chain carries TRBV30 and TRBJ2-3; weak D call: TRBD2 (5 bases). Looked up from germline, CDR1 is GTSNPN and CDR2 is SVGIG (reference sequence). CDR3 length: 13 residues. V was trimmed by 3 bases and J by 8 bases, leaving 15 bases between them. The CDR3 bases are TGTGCCTGGAGCCCCGGAGGCTCGAGTACGCAGTATTTT. The encoded protein is CAWSPGGSSTQYF.

V usage is TRBV9 and J usage is TRBJ2-7; maybe TRBD2 (5 bases). Germline V gene sequence: CDR1 SGDLS, CDR2 YYNGEE. The CDR3 spans 15 residues. V shed 3 bases and J shed 3 bases, with 16 bases lying between them. DNA of the CDR3: TGTGCCAGCAGCGCCGGAGGCGAGGCTGACTACGAGCAGTACTTC. Protein sequence: CASSAGGEADYEQYF.

The V gene is TRBV2, the J gene TRBJ2-1; D is possibly TRBD2 (5 bases). Trimming shortened V by 9 bases and J by 4 bases, and 13 bases separated the two germline ends. This CDR3 has 13 residues. Germline loops: CDR1 SNHLY, CDR2 FYNNEI. The CDR3 nucleotides read TGTGCCAGTACTAGGGCCACTTACAATGAGCAGTTCTTC. Translated: CASTRATYNEQFF.

The chain combines TRBV5-6 with TRBJ2-7, with D perhaps being TRBD1 or TRBD2 (5 bases each). V was cut by 5 bases and J by 5 bases, with 23 bases left in between. The CDR3 loop spans 16 amino acids. The germline V gene encodes CDR1 SGHDT and CDR2 YYEEEE. The CDR3 DNA reads as TGTGCCAGCAGGTCGGATCCGGGACGGGGTTGGGACGAGCAGTACTTC. It codes for CASRSDPGRGWDEQYF.

The chain has TRBV5-1 and TRBJ2-7, with a tentative D call TRBD1 (5 bases). Germline CDR1 reads SGHRS; CDR2 reads YFSETQ. Trimming cost V 4 bases and J 4 bases, with 18 bases left between them. The CDR3 runs to 15 residues. The CDR3: CASSRLRETAYEQYF. As DNA, the CDR3 is TGCGCCAGCAGCCGCCTCAGGGAAACCGCTTACGAGCAGTACTTC.

The CDR3 reads CASSSKGQGFF. The CDR3 bases are TGTGCCAGCAGTTCCAAGGGGCAGGGGTTCTTC. This chain joins TRBV12-3 or TRBV12-4 and TRBJ2-1; perhaps TRBD1 as D (5 bases). The CDR3 is 11 amino acids. Trimming stripped 4 bases from V and 15 bases from J, with 13 bases between.

This clone has only one observation. The rearrangement joins TRBV7-9 to TRBJ1-1; possible D gene TRBD1, 5 bases. V was cut by 4 bases and J by 5 bases, with 20 bases left in between. Germline-derived CDR1 and CDR2 are SEHNR and FQNEAQ (reference sequence). There are 16 residues in the CDR3. CDR3 sequence (DNA): TGTGCCAGCAGCTCGTCACGGGGGGGACGTCGGACTGAAGCTTTCTTT. Its protein product is CASSSSRGGRRTEAFF.

The chain is built from TRBV24-1 and TRBJ1-4; D is perhaps TRBD1 (6 bases). This CDR3 contains 15 residues. Looked up from germline, CDR1 is KGHDR and CDR2 is SFDVKD. Deletions cut 12 bases from V and 8 bases from J, with 24 bases between. Written as DNA, the CDR3 is TGTGCCGGTCCATCAGGGGCAGGGAGAGAAGAAAAACTGTTTTTT. This encodes CAGPSGAGREEKLFF.

This clone was counted a single time. The chain recombines TRBV28 with TRBJ1-3; D gene uncertain. V was clipped by 4 bases and J by 0 bases, with 7 bases between them. Germline V lookup: CDR1 MDHEN, CDR2 SYDVKM. CDR3 size: 14 residues. The CDR3 protein is CASSSSSSGNTIYF. CDR3 in DNA: TGTGCCAGCAGTTCGAGCAGCTCTGGAAACACCATATATTTT.

The chain is built from TRBV4-2 and TRBJ1-4; D is unresolved. There are 14 residues in the CDR3. V dropped 0 bases and J dropped 4 bases, with 6 bases sitting between them. From germline, CDR1 is LGHNA and CDR2 YNFKEQ. The CDR3 is CASSQERGNEKLFF. The CDR3 DNA follows: TGTGCCAGCAGCCAAGAGCGGGGTAATGAAAAACTGTTTTTT.

The V call is TRBV6-4, the J call TRBJ2-6, with D possibly matching TRBD1 (5 bases). CDR1 and CDR2 (germline): MRHNA, SNTAGT. V dropped 0 bases and J dropped 1 base, with 7 bases sitting between them. This CDR3 is 16 amino acids long. The DNA of the CDR3 is TGTGCCAGCAGTGACTCGAAGGGGTCTGGGGCCAACGTCCTGACTTTC. The encoded protein is CASSDSKGSGANVLTF.

This chain links TRBV24-1 with TRBJ2-1, with TRBD2 matching 8 bases. The CDR3 is 19 residues long. V lost 5 bases and J lost 0; bases outside the gene matches: 14. The germline CDR1 and CDR2 sequences are KGHDR and SFDVKD. Here the CDR3 DNA reads TGTGCCACCAGTGCGGGTCTGGCGGGAGGATTTGGCTCCTACAATGAGCAGTTCTTC. It codes for CATSAGLAGGFGSYNEQFF.